This TCR beta chain is drawn from a study of CD8+ T cells in alopecia areata. At the level of the study: Tofacitinib treatment spanned 6 to 18 months, with 6 months off drug afterward.

In each case, RNA was isolated and then reverse transcribed into cDNA as the sequencing template. Profiling relied on immunoSEQ multiplex PCR, and the TCRdb table lists in-frame clones only, not all of them. The sample lists about 210,000 clones; around two fifths were seen once. The CDR3 covers 12 residues. Trimming removed 4 bases from V and 7 bases from J; junction bases left unmatched: 2. CDR1 SGHTA and CDR2 FQGNSA come from the germline V gene. Treatment: oral pan-JAK inhibitor, 5-10 mg twice daily. Material: CD4+ T cells sorted from blood, obtained around week 37, from a patient treated with tofacitinib. V gene TRBV7-2 combines with J gene TRBJ2-5, with 8 nucleotides matching TRBD2. This sequence originates from a human donor with alopecia areata. The chain's CDR3 is CASSSGGVTQYF. The CDR3 DNA sequence: TGTGCCAGCAGCTCCGGGGGGGTGACCCAGTACTTC.